These T cell receptor beta chains were read from a single sample in a study of lung T cells in sarcoidosis with Löfgren's syndrome. A single record per CDR3 protein comes from TCRdb applying MiXCR to the reads. The sample holds 60,000 or so distinct CDR3 sequences, around 20% seen once. The sample comprised CD4+ T cells from PBMCs. Receptor source: a human donor with sarcoidosis (Löfgren's syndrome or another form), or a control subject (not recorded which). Both conserved end residues are part of each CDR3. D genes are given only for firm matches. Not every row has a clone size; where given, it reads once, few, many or a size class.

abundance: many
j_gene: TRBJ1-5
v_gene: TRBV7-9
d_gene: NA
CDR3aa: CASSSGPSNQPQHF
CDR3nt: TGTGCCAGCAGCTCAGGACCTAGCAATCAGCCCCAGCATTTT

abundance: NA
j_gene: TRBJ1-2
v_gene: TRBV7-2
d_gene: NA
CDR3aa: CASSLLGRYGYSF
CDR3nt: TGTGCCAGCAGCTTACTTGGGCGCTATGGCTACTCCTTC

abundance: NA
j_gene: TRBJ2-3
v_gene: TRBV12-3/TRBV12-4
d_gene: NA
CDR3aa: CASSLALAGLQNTQYF
CDR3nt: TGTGCCAGCAGTTTAGCGCTGGCGGGGCTGCAAAATACGCAGTATTTT

abundance: few
j_gene: TRBJ2-5
v_gene: TRBV5-1
d_gene: TRBD2
CDR3aa: CASSPASGVRQETQYF
CDR3nt: TGCGCCAGCAGCCCCGCTAGCGGGGTTCGCCAAGAGACCCAGTACTTC

abundance: few
j_gene: TRBJ2-5
v_gene: TRBV12-5
d_gene: NA
CDR3aa: CASGSGTAETQYF
CDR3nt: TGTGCTAGTGGTTCCGGCACAGCAGAGACCCAGTACTTC

abundance: many
j_gene: TRBJ1-4
v_gene: TRBV20-1
d_gene: NA
CDR3aa: CSARKAGQLFF
CDR3nt: TGCAGTGCTAGAAAAGCCGGGCAACTGTTTTTT

abundance: few
j_gene: TRBJ1-1
v_gene: TRBV5-6
d_gene: NA
CDR3aa: CASRAGMNTEAFF
CDR3nt: TGTGCCAGCAGAGCAGGGATGAACACTGAAGCTTTCTTT

abundance: many
j_gene: TRBJ2-5
v_gene: TRBV7-2
d_gene: NA
CDR3aa: CASSWVRETQYF
CDR3nt: TGTGCCAGCAGCTGGGTTAGGGAGACCCAGTACTTC

abundance: NA
j_gene: TRBJ2-3
v_gene: TRBV18
d_gene: NA
CDR3aa: CASSPLVDTQYF
CDR3nt: TGTGCCAGCTCACCATTGGTGGATACGCAGTATTTT

abundance: few
j_gene: TRBJ2-1
v_gene: TRBV5-4
d_gene: NA
CDR3aa: CASSRQGVEYNEQFF
CDR3nt: TGTGCCAGCAGCCGGCAGGGTGTTGAGTACAATGAGCAGTTCTTC

abundance: NA
j_gene: TRBJ2-5
v_gene: TRBV18
d_gene: NA
CDR3aa: CASSLTRQETQYF
CDR3nt: TGTGCCAGCTCACTTACTCGACAAGAGACCCAGTACTTC

abundance: medium-sized
j_gene: TRBJ1-1
v_gene: TRBV6-2/TRBV6-3
d_gene: NA
CDR3aa: CASSYLGLGPNTEAFF
CDR3nt: TGTGCCAGCAGTTACCTGGGTTTGGGTCCGAACACTGAAGCTTTCTTT

abundance: many
j_gene: TRBJ1-4
v_gene: TRBV6-1
d_gene: TRBD1
CDR3aa: CASSAGQGKDISEKLFF
CDR3nt: TGTGCCAGCAGTGCAGGACAGGGAAAGGATATAAGTGAAAAACTGTTTTTT

abundance: NA
j_gene: TRBJ1-5
v_gene: TRBV28
d_gene: NA
CDR3aa: CASSSGQFDQPQHF
CDR3nt: TGTGCCAGCAGTTCCGGACAGTTCGATCAGCCCCAGCATTTT

abundance: NA
j_gene: TRBJ1-1
v_gene: TRBV6-8
d_gene: NA
CDR3aa: CASSSYRDTEAFF
CDR3nt: TGTGCCAGCAGTTCCTACAGGGACACTGAAGCTTTCTTT

abundance: many
j_gene: TRBJ1-1
v_gene: TRBV2
d_gene: NA
CDR3aa: CASSGGTEAFF
CDR3nt: TGTGCCAGCAGTGGAGGCACTGAAGCTTTCTTT

abundance: many
j_gene: TRBJ2-3
v_gene: TRBV29-1
d_gene: NA
CDR3aa: CSVEATDTQYF
CDR3nt: TGCAGCGTTGAAGCAACGGATACGCAGTATTTT

abundance: NA
j_gene: TRBJ1-2
v_gene: TRBV7-9
d_gene: NA
CDR3aa: CASSLGQRGYTF
CDR3nt: TGTGCCAGCAGCTTAGGACAGAGGGGCTACACCTTC

abundance: many
j_gene: TRBJ2-1
v_gene: TRBV20-1
d_gene: TRBD1
CDR3aa: CSARQGAASYNEQFF
CDR3nt: TGCAGTGCAAGGCAGGGGGCAGCCTCCTACAATGAGCAGTTCTTC

abundance: NA
j_gene: TRBJ2-3
v_gene: TRBV2
d_gene: NA
CDR3aa: CASSVTDAQYF
CDR3nt: TGTGCCAGCAGTGTCACAGATGCGCAGTATTTT

abundance: NA
j_gene: TRBJ2-7
v_gene: TRBV2
d_gene: NA
CDR3aa: CASRGLYEQYF
CDR3nt: TGTGCCAGCAGGGGGTTATACGAGCAGTACTTC

abundance: few
j_gene: TRBJ1-5
v_gene: TRBV29-1
d_gene: NA
CDR3aa: CSVAGSNQPQHF
CDR3nt: TGCAGCGTTGCAGGGTCTAATCAGCCCCAGCATTTT

abundance: few
j_gene: TRBJ2-3
v_gene: TRBV12-3/TRBV12-4
d_gene: TRBD1
CDR3aa: CASSFGQGKRTDTQYF
CDR3nt: TGTGCCAGCAGTTTCGGACAGGGAAAAAGGACAGATACGCAGTATTTT

abundance: many
j_gene: TRBJ2-7
v_gene: TRBV25-1
d_gene: NA
CDR3aa: CASSALGTYEQYF
CDR3nt: TGTGCCAGCAGTGCTTTAGGGACCTACGAGCAGTACTTC

abundance: many
j_gene: TRBJ2-5
v_gene: TRBV12-3/TRBV12-4
d_gene: NA
CDR3aa: CASSFWGEKTQYF
CDR3nt: TGTGCCAGCAGTTTCTGGGGGGAAAAGACCCAGTACTTC

abundance: few
j_gene: TRBJ2-7
v_gene: TRBV20-1
d_gene: TRBD1
CDR3aa: CSAPNSRQGIYYEQYF
CDR3nt: TGCAGTGCTCCAAACTCCAGACAGGGGATTTACTACGAGCAGTACTTC

abundance: NA
j_gene: TRBJ2-2
v_gene: TRBV11-2
d_gene: NA
CDR3aa: CASSLGGNTGELFF
CDR3nt: TGTGCCAGCAGCTTAGGCGGGAACACCGGGGAGCTGTTTTTT

abundance: NA
j_gene: TRBJ1-1
v_gene: TRBV4-1
d_gene: NA
CDR3aa: CASSQDRGKPNTEAFF
CDR3nt: TGCGCCAGCAGCCAAGACAGGGGTAAACCGAACACTGAAGCTTTCTTT

abundance: many
j_gene: TRBJ1-5
v_gene: TRBV7-9
d_gene: NA
CDR3aa: CASSPREGDNQPQHF
CDR3nt: TGTGCCAGCAGCCCTAGGGAGGGCGACAATCAGCCCCAGCATTTT

abundance: few
j_gene: TRBJ2-3
v_gene: TRBV12-5
d_gene: NA
CDR3aa: CASGLTQAGTQYF
CDR3nt: TGTGCTAGTGGTTTGACCCAAGCAGGTACGCAGTATTTT

abundance: few
j_gene: TRBJ2-1
v_gene: TRBV12-3/TRBV12-4
d_gene: TRBD1
CDR3aa: CASSLSSTGWNEQFF
CDR3nt: TGTGCCAGCAGTTTAAGTTCGACAGGGTGGAATGAGCAGTTCTTC

abundance: once
j_gene: TRBJ1-5
v_gene: TRBV12-3/TRBV12-4
d_gene: NA
CDR3aa: CASGVRAASNQPQHF
CDR3nt: TGTGCCAGCGGGGTCCGGGCCGCGAGCAATCAGCCCCAGCACTTT

abundance: many
j_gene: TRBJ2-1
v_gene: TRBV3-1
d_gene: TRBD2
CDR3aa: CASSQRTRNEQFF
CDR3nt: TGTGCCAGCAGCCAACGGACTAGGAATGAGCAGTTCTTC

abundance: NA
j_gene: TRBJ2-5
v_gene: TRBV14
d_gene: NA
CDR3aa: CASSQVETQYF
CDR3nt: TGTGCCAGCAGCCAAGTTGAGACCCAGTACTTC

abundance: many
j_gene: TRBJ2-3
v_gene: TRBV7-2
d_gene: NA
CDR3aa: CASSSQGAGSSTDTQYF
CDR3nt: TGTGCCAGCAGCTCACAAGGGGCGGGATCTAGCACAGATACGCAGTATTTT

abundance: many
j_gene: TRBJ2-1
v_gene: TRBV4-2
d_gene: TRBD2
CDR3aa: CASSQVAAGGYGEQFF
CDR3nt: TGTGCCAGCAGCCAAGTGGCAGCGGGGGGGTACGGTGAGCAGTTCTTC

abundance: NA
j_gene: TRBJ2-1
v_gene: TRBV19
d_gene: NA
CDR3aa: CASIPRGSSYNEQFF
CDR3nt: TGTGCCAGTATCCCGCGGGGTAGCTCCTACAATGAGCAGTTCTTC

abundance: many
j_gene: TRBJ2-1
v_gene: TRBV20-1
d_gene: TRBD2
CDR3aa: CSARQLAGVGNEQFF
CDR3nt: TGCAGTGCACGGCAACTAGCGGGAGTTGGCAATGAGCAGTTCTTC

abundance: NA
j_gene: TRBJ2-1
v_gene: TRBV19
d_gene: NA
CDR3aa: CASSSAYSYNEQFF
CDR3nt: TGTGCCAGTAGTAGTGCCTACTCCTACAATGAGCAGTTCTTC

abundance: many
j_gene: TRBJ2-1
v_gene: TRBV7-2
d_gene: TRBD2
CDR3aa: CASSLARTSRFF
CDR3nt: TGTGCCAGCAGCTTAGCTAGGACTAGCAGGTTCTTC

abundance: NA
j_gene: TRBJ2-5
v_gene: TRBV11-2
d_gene: NA
CDR3aa: CASRVRETQETQYF
CDR3nt: TGTGCCAGCAGAGTCCGGGAGACACAAGAGACCCAGTACTTC

abundance: NA
j_gene: TRBJ2-1
v_gene: TRBV11-3
d_gene: TRBD2
CDR3aa: CASSPESGLAGYNEQFF
CDR3nt: TGTGCCAGCAGCCCGGAATCCGGACTAGCGGGGTACAATGAGCAGTTCTTC

abundance: many
j_gene: TRBJ1-5
v_gene: TRBV2
d_gene: NA
CDR3aa: CASNEQGGQPQHF
CDR3nt: TGTGCCAGCAACGAGCAGGGCGGTCAGCCCCAGCATTTT

abundance: many
j_gene: TRBJ2-3
v_gene: TRBV20-1
d_gene: NA
CDR3aa: CSASPTDTQYF
CDR3nt: TGCAGTGCTAGTCCTACAGATACGCAGTATTTT

abundance: many
j_gene: TRBJ2-7
v_gene: TRBV7-8
d_gene: NA
CDR3aa: CASSLGAGHSYEQYF
CDR3nt: TGTGCCAGCAGCTTAGGTGCAGGGCATTCCTACGAGCAGTACTTC

abundance: many
j_gene: TRBJ2-1
v_gene: TRBV6-6
d_gene: NA
CDR3aa: CASSYGTSNEQFF
CDR3nt: TGTGCCAGCAGTTACGGGACTTCCAATGAGCAGTTCTTC

abundance: many
j_gene: TRBJ1-1
v_gene: TRBV27
d_gene: NA
CDR3aa: CASSPWVVSHTETFF
CDR3nt: TGTGCCAGCAGTCCCTGGGTAGTCAGCCACACTGAAACTTTCTTT

abundance: few
j_gene: TRBJ1-1
v_gene: TRBV5-1
d_gene: TRBD1
CDR3aa: CASSLRQGGTEAFF
CDR3nt: TGCGCCAGCAGCTTACGACAGGGAGGCACTGAAGCTTTCTTT

abundance: many
j_gene: TRBJ2-7
v_gene: TRBV20-1
d_gene: TRBD2
CDR3aa: CSAGLASYEQYF
CDR3nt: TGCAGTGCTGGACTAGCCTCCTACGAGCAGTACTTC

abundance: many
j_gene: TRBJ2-7
v_gene: TRBV28
d_gene: NA
CDR3aa: CASSSFGQLPYEQYF
CDR3nt: TGTGCCAGCAGTTCCTTTGGCCAACTCCCTTACGAGCAGTACTTC